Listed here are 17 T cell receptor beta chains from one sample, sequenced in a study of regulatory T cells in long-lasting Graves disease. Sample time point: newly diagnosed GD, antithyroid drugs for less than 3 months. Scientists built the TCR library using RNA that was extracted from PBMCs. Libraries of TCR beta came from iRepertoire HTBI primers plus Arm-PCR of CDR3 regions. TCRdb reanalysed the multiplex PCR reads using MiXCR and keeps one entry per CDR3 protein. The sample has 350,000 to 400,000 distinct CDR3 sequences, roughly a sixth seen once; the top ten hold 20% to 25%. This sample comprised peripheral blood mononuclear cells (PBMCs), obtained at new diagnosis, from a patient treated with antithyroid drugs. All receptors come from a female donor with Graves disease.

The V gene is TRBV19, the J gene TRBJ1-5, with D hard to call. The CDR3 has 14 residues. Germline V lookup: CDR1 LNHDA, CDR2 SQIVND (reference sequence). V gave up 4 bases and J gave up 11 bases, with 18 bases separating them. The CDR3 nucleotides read TGTGCCAGTAGTACCGGGCAGCTCCCTATGGCCCAGCATTTT. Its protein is CASSTGQLPMAQHF.

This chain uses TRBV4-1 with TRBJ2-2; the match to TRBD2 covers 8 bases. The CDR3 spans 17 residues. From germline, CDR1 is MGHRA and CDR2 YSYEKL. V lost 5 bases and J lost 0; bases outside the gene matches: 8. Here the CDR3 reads CASSLSTSGANTGELFF. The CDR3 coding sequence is TGCGCCAGCAGCTTAAGTACTAGCGGTGCGAACACCGGGGAGCTGTTTTTT.

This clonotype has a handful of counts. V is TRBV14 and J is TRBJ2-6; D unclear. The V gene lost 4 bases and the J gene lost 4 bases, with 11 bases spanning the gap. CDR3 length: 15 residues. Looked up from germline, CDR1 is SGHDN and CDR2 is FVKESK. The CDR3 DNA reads TGTGCCAGCAGCCCGTTGCTTGGGGGGGCCAACGTCCTGACTTTC. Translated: CASSPLLGGANVLTF.

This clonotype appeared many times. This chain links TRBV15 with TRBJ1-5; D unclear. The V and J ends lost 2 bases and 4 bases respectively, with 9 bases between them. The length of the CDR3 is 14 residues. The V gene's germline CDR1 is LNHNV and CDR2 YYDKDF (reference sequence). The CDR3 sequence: CATSRPADNQPQHF. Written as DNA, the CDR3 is TGTGCCACCAGCAGACCGGCTGATAATCAGCCCCAGCATTTT.

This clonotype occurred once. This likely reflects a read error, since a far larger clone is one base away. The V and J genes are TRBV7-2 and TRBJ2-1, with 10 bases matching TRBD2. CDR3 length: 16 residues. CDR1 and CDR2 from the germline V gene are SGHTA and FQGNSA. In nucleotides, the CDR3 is TGTGCCAGCAACTCCGGGCTAGCGGGAGCTTCCGTTGAGCGGTTCTTC. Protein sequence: CASNSGLAGASVERFF.

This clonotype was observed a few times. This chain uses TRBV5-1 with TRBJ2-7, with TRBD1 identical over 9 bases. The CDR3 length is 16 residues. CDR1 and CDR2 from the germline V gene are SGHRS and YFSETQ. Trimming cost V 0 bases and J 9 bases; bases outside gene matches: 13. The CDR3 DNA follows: TGCGCCAGCAGCTTGGGCCAGGGACAGGGAAGCCACGGGCAGTACTTC. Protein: CASSLGQGQGSHGQYF.

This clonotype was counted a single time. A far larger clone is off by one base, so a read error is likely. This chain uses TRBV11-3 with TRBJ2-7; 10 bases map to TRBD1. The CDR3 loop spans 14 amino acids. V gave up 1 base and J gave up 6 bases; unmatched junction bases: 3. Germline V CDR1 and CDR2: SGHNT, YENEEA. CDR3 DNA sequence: TGTGCCAGCAGCTTAGTAGGGACAGGGGTCGAGCAGTACTTC. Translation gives CASSLVGTGVEQYF.

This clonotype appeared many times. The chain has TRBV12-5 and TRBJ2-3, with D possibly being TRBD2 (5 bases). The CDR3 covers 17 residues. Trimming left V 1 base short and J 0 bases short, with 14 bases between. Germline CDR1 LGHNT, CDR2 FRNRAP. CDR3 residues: CASGLGLAATSTDTQYF. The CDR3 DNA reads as TGTGCTAGTGGTTTGGGGCTAGCAGCCACTAGCACAGATACGCAGTATTTT.

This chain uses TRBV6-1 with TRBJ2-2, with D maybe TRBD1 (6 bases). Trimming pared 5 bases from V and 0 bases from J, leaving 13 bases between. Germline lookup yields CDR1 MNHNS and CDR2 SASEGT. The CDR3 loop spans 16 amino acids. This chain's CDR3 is CASSTDRISNTGELFF. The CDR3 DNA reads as TGTGCCAGCAGTACGGACAGAATTTCGAACACCGGGGAGCTGTTTTTT.

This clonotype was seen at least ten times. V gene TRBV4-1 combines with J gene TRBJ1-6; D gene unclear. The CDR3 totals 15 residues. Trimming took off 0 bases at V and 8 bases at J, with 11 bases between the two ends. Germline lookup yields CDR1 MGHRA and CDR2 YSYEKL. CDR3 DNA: TGCGCCAGCAGCCAAGATATACAGTGGGATTCACCCCTCCACTTT. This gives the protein CASSQDIQWDSPLHF.

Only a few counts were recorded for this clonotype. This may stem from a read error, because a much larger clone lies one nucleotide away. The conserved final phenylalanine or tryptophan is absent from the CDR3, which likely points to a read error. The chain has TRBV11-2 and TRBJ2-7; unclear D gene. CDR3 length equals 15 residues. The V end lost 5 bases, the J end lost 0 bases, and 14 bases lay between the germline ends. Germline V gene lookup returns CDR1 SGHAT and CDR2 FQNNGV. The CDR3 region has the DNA TGTGCCAGCAGCCTGGCGTACGGAAGCTCCTACGAGCAGTACTCC. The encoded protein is CASSLAYGSSYEQYS.

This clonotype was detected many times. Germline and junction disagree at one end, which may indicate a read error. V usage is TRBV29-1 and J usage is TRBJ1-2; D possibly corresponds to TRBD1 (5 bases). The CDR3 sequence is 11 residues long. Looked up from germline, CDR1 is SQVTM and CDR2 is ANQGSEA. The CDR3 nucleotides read TGCAGCGCTGAAGGGGACTATGGCTACACCTTC. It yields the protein CSAEGDYGYTF.

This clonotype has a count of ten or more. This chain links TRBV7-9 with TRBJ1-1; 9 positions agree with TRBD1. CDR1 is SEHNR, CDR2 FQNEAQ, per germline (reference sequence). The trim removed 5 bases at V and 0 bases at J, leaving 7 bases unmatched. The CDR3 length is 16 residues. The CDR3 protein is CASSLGTGPMNTEAFF. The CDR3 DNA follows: TGTGCCAGCAGCCTTGGGACAGGGCCAATGAACACTGAAGCTTTCTTT. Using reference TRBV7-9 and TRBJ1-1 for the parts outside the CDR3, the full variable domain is DTGVSQNPRHKITKRGQNVTFRCDPISEHNRLYWYRQTLGQGPEFLTYFQNEAQLEKSRLLSDRFSAERPKGSFSTLEIQRTEQGDSAMYLCASSLGTGPMNTEAFFGQGTRLTVV.

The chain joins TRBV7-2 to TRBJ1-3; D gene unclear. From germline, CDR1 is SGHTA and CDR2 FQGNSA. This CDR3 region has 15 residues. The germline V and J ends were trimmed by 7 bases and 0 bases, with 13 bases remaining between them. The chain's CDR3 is CASTLCADSGNTIYF. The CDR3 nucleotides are TGTGCCAGCACCCTCTGCGCAGACTCTGGAAACACCATATATTTT.

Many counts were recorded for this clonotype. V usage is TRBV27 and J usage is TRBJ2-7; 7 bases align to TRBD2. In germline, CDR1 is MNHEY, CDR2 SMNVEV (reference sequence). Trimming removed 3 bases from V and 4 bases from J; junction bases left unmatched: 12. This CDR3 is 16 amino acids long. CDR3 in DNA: TGTGCCAGCAGTTTTCAGGGATGGGGGGGTTTTTACGAGCAGTACTTC. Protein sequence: CASSFQGWGGFYEQYF.

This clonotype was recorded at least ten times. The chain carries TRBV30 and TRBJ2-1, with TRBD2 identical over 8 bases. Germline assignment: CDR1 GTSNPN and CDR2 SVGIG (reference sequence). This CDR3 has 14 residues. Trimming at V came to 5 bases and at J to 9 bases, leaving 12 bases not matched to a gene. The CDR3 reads CAWGVGGRLAEQFF. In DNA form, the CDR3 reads TGTGCCTGGGGGGTGGGCGGGAGGCTCGCTGAGCAGTTCTTC. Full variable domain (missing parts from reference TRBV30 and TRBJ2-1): SQTIHQWPATLVQPVGSPLSLECTVEGTSNPNLYWYRQAAGRGLQLLFYSVGIGQISSEVPQNLSASRPQDRQFILSSKKLLLSDSGFYLCAWGVGGRLAEQFFGPGTRLTVL.

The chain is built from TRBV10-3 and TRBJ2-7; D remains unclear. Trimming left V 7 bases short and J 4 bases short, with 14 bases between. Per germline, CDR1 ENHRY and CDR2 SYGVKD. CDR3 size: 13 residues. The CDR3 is CAIKDPLSYEQYF. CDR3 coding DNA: TGTGCCATCAAGGATCCCCTCTCATACGAGCAGTACTTC.